This TCR beta chain was sequenced during a study of blood T cells in healthy people across ages. General study results and limits: Among T cells, TCR beta diversity per million cells dropped roughly linearly as age rose. Possibly, changes in expanded clonotypes were confounded because donor CMV status was unknown.

Using a J-beta primer mix together with a sample-barcoded 5' primer, a second PCR was run for roughly 6 to 11 cycles. A template-switch adaptor with 12 random nucleotides tagged each cDNA molecule. At least 2.5 million CDR3-containing paired-end reads were obtained per sample. Using its own MiXCR run on the 5' RACE reads, TCRdb lists one record per CDR3 protein. The table includes 870,000 or so distinct CDR3 sequences, under 30% detected once. The CDR3 is made up of 14 amino acids. V shed 4 bases and J 3 bases; nucleotides not matched to a gene: 5. Germline-derived CDR1 and CDR2 are SGHRS and YFSETQ. In this sample, this clonotype turned up many times. Antigen: not known. This may be a read error, as it is one base from a much larger clone.

The sample was blood. The source is an elderly woman in good health. This chain joins TRBV5-1 and TRBJ2-3; 7 bases align to TRBD1. The DNA of the CDR3 is TGCGCCAGCAGCATAGGACAGGAAACAGATACGCAGTATTTT. Translating gives CASSIGQETDTQYF.